The sequence of this TCR beta chain was determined in a study of beta chain features in type 1 diabetes. This clone was seen only a few times. All of the isolated RNA was reverse transcribed, so expressed TCRB transcripts were sequenced. Generated by immunoSEQ multiplex PCR, the TCRdb table keeps only in-frame clones and is missing some. The sample lists about 620,000 clones, 15% to 18% occurring once. There are 14 residues in the CDR3. Germline CDR1 is GTSNPN and CDR2 is SVGIG (reference sequence). With 0 bases removed from V and 11 bases from J, the gap between germline ends came to 19 bases. Sorted CD4+ subsets: naive, central memory, regulatory, stem cell-like memory (CD45RO/CCR7/CD25/CD127/CD95/CD27 panel).

What was sequenced was naive CD4+ T cells from blood. V and J are TRBV30 and TRBJ1-1; D gene uncertain. This TCR was recovered from a man younger than 30 in good health. The CDR3 loop is CAWSVLPTAAVAFF. The CDR3 DNA sequence: TGTGCCTGGAGTGTACTGCCCACCGCCGCGGTGGCTTTCTTT.